The next 19 T cell receptor beta chains were all read from a single sample in a study of T cells expressing NK-cell markers. No DNA is given; TCRdb re-called the 5' RACE reads and lists each CDR3 protein once. The sample spans about 110,000 distinct CDR3 sequences; the ten largest clones claim around 18%. Sample: blood T cells: a sorted CD56 or NKG2C T cell subset, CD4+ or CD8+ T cells, or bulk PBMC T cells (not recorded which). The receptors were gathered from a woman between 18 and 75 years old in good health.

The chain combines TRBV12-3 or TRBV12-4 with TRBJ1-4; absent DNA, TCRdb's TRBD1 call cannot be checked. The CDR3 spans 15 residues. CDR3 sequence: CASSSTGATNEKLFF.

CDR3 region: CASSFSREKLFF. V usage is TRBV13 and J usage is TRBJ1-4. CDR3 length: 12 amino acids. From germline, CDR1 is PRHDT and CDR2 FYEKMQ (reference sequence).

The chain joins TRBV4-1 to TRBJ2-7; TCRdb picks TRBD1, but there is no DNA to check that call. CDR3 length: 16 residues. Germline V CDR1 and CDR2: MGHRA, YSYEKL. CDR3 protein: CASSQDRDSSFYEQYF.

The rearrangement links TRBV19 to TRBJ2-3. CDR1 LNHDA and CDR2 SQIVND come from the germline V gene (reference sequence). The CDR3 loop spans 14 amino acids. The CDR3 here is CASSITDGTDTQYF. The whole variable domain, remainder taken from reference TRBV19 and TRBJ2-3, is DGGITQSPKYLFRKEGQNVTLSCEQNLNHDAMYWYRQDPGQGLRLIYYSQIVNDFQKGDIAEGYSVSREKKESFPLTVTSAQKNPTAFYLCASSITDGTDTQYFGPGTRLTVL.

The rearrangement links TRBV4-3 to TRBJ2-1. CDR3 length: 15 residues. Germline CDR1 and CDR2: LGHNA and YSLEER. This chain's CDR3 is CASSQESGSYNEQFF.

The rearrangement joins TRBV20-1 to TRBJ2-7. This CDR3 is 14 amino acids long. Germline CDR1 DFQATT, CDR2 SNEGSKA (reference sequence). The CDR3: CSASSEREFYEQYF.

V usage is TRBV20-1 and J usage is TRBJ2-2. Germline V CDR1 and CDR2: DFQATT, SNEGSKA (reference sequence). The CDR3 has 14 residues. The chain's CDR3 is CSARGLVFTGELFF.

The rearrangement links TRBV9 to TRBJ1-1. Per germline, CDR1 SGDLS and CDR2 YYNGEE. There are 13 residues in the CDR3. This chain's CDR3 is CASSVDRGSEAFF.

The rearrangement joins TRBV6-1 to TRBJ1-1. The CDR3 covers 16 residues. CDR1 and CDR2 from the germline V gene are MNHNS and SASEGT. The CDR3 reads CASSLPTGNMNTEAFF.

The genes are TRBV4-3 and TRBJ2-2; as DNA is missing, the TRBD2 call by TCRdb cannot be tested. The germline V gene has CDR1 LGHNA and CDR2 YSLEER. This CDR3 contains 17 residues. CDR3 in amino acids: CASSQDQVDSDTGELFF.

The chain's CDR3 is CASSQDRLGGYEQYF. The genes are TRBV4-3 and TRBJ2-7; TCRdb picks TRBD1, but there is no DNA to check that call. CDR1 is LGHNA and CDR2 is YSLEER in the germline V gene. The CDR3 spans 15 residues.

The rearrangement uses TRBV6-1 and TRBJ2-2; TCRdb selects TRBD2, and the lack of DNA leaves this call unchecked. Germline-derived CDR1 and CDR2 are MNHNS and SASEGT. The CDR3 is 13 residues long. The CDR3 protein is CASRPLGIGELFF.

The chain is built from TRBV5-1 and TRBJ1-6; TCRdb picks TRBD1, but there is no DNA to check that call. The CDR3 covers 15 residues. Germline CDR1 reads SGHRS; CDR2 reads YFSETQ. The CDR3 sequence is CASSFGTGMYSPLHF.

The CDR3 spells CSVEVGVRRYYGYTF. The genes are TRBV29-1 and TRBJ1-2; TCRdb's D call, TRBD1, is unchecked because there is no DNA. The CDR3 loop spans 15 amino acids. Germline V gives CDR1 SQVTM, CDR2 ANQGSEA.

V gene TRBV29-1 combines with J gene TRBJ2-5; TCRdb names TRBD1, which stays unverified in the absence of DNA. Germline V CDR1 and CDR2: SQVTM, ANQGSEA. The CDR3 extends over 11 amino acids. CDR3 residues: CSAGTEETQYF.

The chain recombines TRBV7-8 with TRBJ1-5; no DNA is available, so the TRBD1 call from TCRdb remains unchecked. The CDR3 has 16 amino acids. From germline, CDR1 is SGHVS and CDR2 FQNEAQ. The CDR3 loop reads CASSLAGGQKHQPQHF.

The chain uses TRBV12-3 or TRBV12-4 and TRBJ1-1; TCRdb proposes TRBD1, but this gene call is untestable without DNA. The CDR3 extends over 15 amino acids. The CDR3: CASSPGTGANTEAFF.

The rearrangement uses TRBV11-2 and TRBJ2-5; TCRdb returns TRBD1, unconfirmable since there is no DNA. Germline V lookup: CDR1 SGHAT, CDR2 FQNNGV. The CDR3 has 15 amino acids. The CDR3 here is CASSLGDRPQETQYF.

This sequence joins TRBV15 and TRBJ2-1. Germline V gene data show CDR1 as LNHNV and CDR2 as YYDKDF (reference sequence). The CDR3 sequence is 12 residues long. The CDR3 loop is CATSRSTNEQFF.